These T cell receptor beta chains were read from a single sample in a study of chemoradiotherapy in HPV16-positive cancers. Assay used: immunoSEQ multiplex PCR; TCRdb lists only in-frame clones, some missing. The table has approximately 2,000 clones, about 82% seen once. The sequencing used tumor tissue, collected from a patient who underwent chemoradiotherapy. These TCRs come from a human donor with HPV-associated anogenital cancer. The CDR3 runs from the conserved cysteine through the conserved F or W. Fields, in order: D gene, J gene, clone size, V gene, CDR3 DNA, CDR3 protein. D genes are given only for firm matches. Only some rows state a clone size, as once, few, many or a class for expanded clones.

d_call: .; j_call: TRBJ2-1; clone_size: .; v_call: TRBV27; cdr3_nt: TGTGCCAGCAGTTTAGGAGTGGAAAATGAGCAGTTCTTC; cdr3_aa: CASSLGVENEQFF
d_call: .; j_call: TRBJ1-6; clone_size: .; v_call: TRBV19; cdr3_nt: TGTGCCAGTAGTATTAACGGGAATTCACCCCTCCACTTT; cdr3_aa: CASSINGNSPLHF
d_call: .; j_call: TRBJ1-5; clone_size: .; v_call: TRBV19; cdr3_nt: TGTGCCAGTAGTAATGTTCGGGATCAGCCCCAGCATTTT; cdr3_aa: CASSNVRDQPQHF
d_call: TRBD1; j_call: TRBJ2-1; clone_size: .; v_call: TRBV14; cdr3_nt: TGTGCCAGCAGCCTACAGGGGGGATACAATGAGCAGTTCTTC; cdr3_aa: CASSLQGGYNEQFF
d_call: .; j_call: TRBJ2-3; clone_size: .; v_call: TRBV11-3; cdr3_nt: TGTGCCAGCAGCCCCGGACAGCTCACAGATACGCAGTATTTT; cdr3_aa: CASSPGQLTDTQYF
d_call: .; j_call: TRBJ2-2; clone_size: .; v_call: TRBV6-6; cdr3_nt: TGTGCCAGCAGAGACCCGGGACTGGGAAACACCGGGGAGCTGTTTTTT; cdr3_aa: CASRDPGLGNTGELFF
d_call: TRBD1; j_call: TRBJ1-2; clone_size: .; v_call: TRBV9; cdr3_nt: TGTGCCAGCAGCGTAAGGGGACAGGGCCCCTATGGCTACACCTTC; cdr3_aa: CASSVRGQGPYGYTF
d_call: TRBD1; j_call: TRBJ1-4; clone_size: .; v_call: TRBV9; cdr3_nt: TGTGCCAGCAGCGTAGATGGACAGGCTGAAAAACTGTTTTTT; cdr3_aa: CASSVDGQAEKLFF
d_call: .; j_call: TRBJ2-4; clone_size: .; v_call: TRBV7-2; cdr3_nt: TGTGCCAGCGGTCAGAGTGGGACCCTCAAAAACATTCAGTACTTC; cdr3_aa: CASGQSGTLKNIQYF
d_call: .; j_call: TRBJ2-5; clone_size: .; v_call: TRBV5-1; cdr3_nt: TGCGCCAGCAGCTTTGAGACGGGGGAGACCCAGTACTTC; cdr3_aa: CASSFETGETQYF
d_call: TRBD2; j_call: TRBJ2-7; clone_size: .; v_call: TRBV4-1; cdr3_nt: TGCGCCAGCAGCCTCCTCCCGCCTGGGGGGGAGGGTTACGAGCAGTACTTC; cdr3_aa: CASSLLPPGGEGYEQYF
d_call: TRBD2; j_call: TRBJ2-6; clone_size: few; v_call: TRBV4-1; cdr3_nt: TGCGCCAGCAGCCGTCCGACTAGCGGGGGTCGCTCTGGGGCCAACGTCCTGACTTTC; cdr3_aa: CASSRPTSGGRSGANVLTF
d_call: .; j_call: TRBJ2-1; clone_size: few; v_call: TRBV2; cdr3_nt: TGTGCCAGCAGTGTTGGTCTATACAATGAGCAGTTCTTC; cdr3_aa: CASSVGLYNEQFF
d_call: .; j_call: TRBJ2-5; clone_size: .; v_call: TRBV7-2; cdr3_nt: TGTGCCAGCAGCTTAGCCCACCAGCGCGGAGAGACCCAGTACTTC; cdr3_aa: CASSLAHQRGETQYF
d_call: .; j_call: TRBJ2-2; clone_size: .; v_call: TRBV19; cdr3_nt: TGTGCCAGTAGTATAGGAATGCGAGGGGAGCTGTTTTTT; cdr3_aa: CASSIGMRGELFF
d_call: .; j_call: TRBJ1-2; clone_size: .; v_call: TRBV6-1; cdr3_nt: TGTGCCAGCAGTTCAGGGGCTAACTATGGCTACACCTTC; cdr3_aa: CASSSGANYGYTF
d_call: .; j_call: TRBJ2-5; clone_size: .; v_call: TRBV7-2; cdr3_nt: TGTGCCAGCAGCACGCGGGACGGAGGGTCGCGAACCCAGTACTTC; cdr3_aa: CASSTRDGGSRTQYF
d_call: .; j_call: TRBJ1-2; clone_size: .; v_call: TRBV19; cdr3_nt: TGTGCCAGTAGTATCGTCCGGGGCACCGGGGGCTACACCTTC; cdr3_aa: CASSIVRGTGGYTF
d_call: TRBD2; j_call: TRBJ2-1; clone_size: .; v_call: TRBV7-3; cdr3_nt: TGTGCCAGCAGCCTAGCGGGAGTGCCCTACAATGAGCAGTTCTTC; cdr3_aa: CASSLAGVPYNEQFF
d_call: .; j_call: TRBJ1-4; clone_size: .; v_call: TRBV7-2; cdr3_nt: TGTGCCAGCAGCTTAGAGACACGCGAAAAACTGTTTTTT; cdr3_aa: CASSLETREKLFF
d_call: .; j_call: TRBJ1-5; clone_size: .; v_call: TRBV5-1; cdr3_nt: TGCGCCAGCAGCCTTGGACGGGACAATCAGCCCCAGCATTTT; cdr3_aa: CASSLGRDNQPQHF
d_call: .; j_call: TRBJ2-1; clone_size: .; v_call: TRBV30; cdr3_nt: TGTGCCTGGAGACTGGCGGGGGCCTCGGGTGAGCAGTTCTTC; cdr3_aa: CAWRLAGASGEQFF
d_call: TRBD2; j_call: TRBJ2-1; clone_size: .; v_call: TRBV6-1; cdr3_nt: TGTGCCAGCAGTGAAAGGGGACTAGCGGGGGGCCGCGGGGATGAGCAGTTCTTC; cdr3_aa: CASSERGLAGGRGDEQFF
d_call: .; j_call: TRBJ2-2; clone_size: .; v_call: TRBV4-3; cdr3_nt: TGCGCCAGCAGCCAAGATCCGAGGGGGGAGCTGTTTTTT; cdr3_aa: CASSQDPRGELFF
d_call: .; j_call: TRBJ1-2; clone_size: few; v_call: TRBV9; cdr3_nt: TGTGCCAGCAGCGTAGTAGGAGGATCTAGCTATGGCTACACCTTC; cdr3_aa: CASSVVGGSSYGYTF
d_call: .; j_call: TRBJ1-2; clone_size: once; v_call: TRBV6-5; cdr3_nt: TGTGCCAGCACCCCCGGAAGGGTGGGCTACACCTTC; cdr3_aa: CASTPGRVGYTF
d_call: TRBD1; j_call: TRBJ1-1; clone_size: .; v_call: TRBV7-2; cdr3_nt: TGTGCCAGCAGCTTCCTCCGGGACAGGGGATGGAACACTGAAGCTTTCTTT; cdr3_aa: CASSFLRDRGWNTEAFF
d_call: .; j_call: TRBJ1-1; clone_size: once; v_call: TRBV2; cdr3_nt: TGTGCCAGCAGTCTCCGAGGCGGCAGCCAAAACACTGAAGCTTTCTTT; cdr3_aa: CASSLRGGSQNTEAFF
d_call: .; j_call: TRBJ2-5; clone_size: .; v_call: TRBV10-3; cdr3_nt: TGTGCCATCAGTGAGGAGGTTGTTGAGACCCAGTACTTC; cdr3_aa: CAISEEVVETQYF
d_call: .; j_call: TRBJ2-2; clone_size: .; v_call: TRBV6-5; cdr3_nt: TGTGCCAGCATAGGACCCGGGGAGCTGTTTTTT; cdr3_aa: CASIGPGELFF
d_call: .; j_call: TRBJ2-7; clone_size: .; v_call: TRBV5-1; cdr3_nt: TGCGCCAGCAGCTTGGAATGGGGGCACCCCTACGAGCAGTACTTC; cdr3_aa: CASSLEWGHPYEQYF
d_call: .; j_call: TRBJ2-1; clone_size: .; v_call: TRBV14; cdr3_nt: TGTGCCAGCAGCCCCATACGGGACACACTGAGGGGTGAGCAGTTCTTC; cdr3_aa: CASSPIRDTLRGEQFF
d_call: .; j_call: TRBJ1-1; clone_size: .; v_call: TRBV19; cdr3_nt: TGTGCCAGTAGTCTGGGACCGAACACTGAAGCTTTCTTT; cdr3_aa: CASSLGPNTEAFF
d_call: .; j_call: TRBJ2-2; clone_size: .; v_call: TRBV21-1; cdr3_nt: TGTGCCAGCAGCAAAATGGAGGGACGGACCGCGAACACCGGGGAGCTGTTTTTT; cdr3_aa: CASSKMEGRTANTGELFF
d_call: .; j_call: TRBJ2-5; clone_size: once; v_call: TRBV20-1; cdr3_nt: TGCAGTGCTCAGGACCAAGAGACCCAGTACTTC; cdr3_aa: CSAQDQETQYF
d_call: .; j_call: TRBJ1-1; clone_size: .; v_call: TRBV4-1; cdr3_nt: TGCGCCAGCAGCCAAGATCGAGATGAAGCTTTCTTT; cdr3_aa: CASSQDRDEAFF
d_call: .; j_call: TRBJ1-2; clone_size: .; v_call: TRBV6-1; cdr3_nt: TGTGCCAGCAGTGTAGTGGCAGCATATGGCTACACCTTC; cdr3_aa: CASSVVAAYGYTF
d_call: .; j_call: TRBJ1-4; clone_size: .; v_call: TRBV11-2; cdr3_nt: TGTGCCAGCAGCCCTGCGGCGGTTAGTGAAAAACTGTTTTTT; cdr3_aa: CASSPAAVSEKLFF
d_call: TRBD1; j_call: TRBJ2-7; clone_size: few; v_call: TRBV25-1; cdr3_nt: TGTGCCAGCAGTGATGGGCACAGGGGGCGCTACGAGCAGTACTTC; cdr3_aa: CASSDGHRGRYEQYF
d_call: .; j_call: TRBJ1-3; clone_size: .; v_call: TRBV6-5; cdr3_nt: TGTGCCAGCAGTTCCGTCGCTGGAAACACCATATATTTT; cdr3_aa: CASSSVAGNTIYF
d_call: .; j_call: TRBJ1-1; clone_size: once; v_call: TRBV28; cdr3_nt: TGTGCCAGCAGTTTAAAAGGGGCGCGCACTGAAGCTTTCTTT; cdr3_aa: CASSLKGARTEAFF